The present T cell receptor (beta chain) was sequenced within a study of T cell changes during pregnancy in multiple sclerosis. The ends were cut back, 5 bases at V and 6 bases at J, with 13 bases in the middle. This CDR3 has 14 residues. Germline lookup yields CDR1 MDHEN and CDR2 SYDVKM. TCRdb keeps only in-frame clones here, not all; method: immunoSEQ multiplex PCR. The sample yields about 75,000 clones, approximately 88% seen once. This sequence joins TRBV28 and TRBJ2-2; no reliable D call. Sequenced here: peripheral blood, sampled in the first trimester of pregnancy. The receptor comes from a female donor in good health, enrolled as a control in a pregnancy study. CDR3 in amino acids: CASSTPYGSGELFF. CDR3 DNA sequence: TGTGCCAGCAGTACCCCCTACGGGTCCGGGGAGCTGTTTTTT.